The rows below give T cell receptor beta chains drawn from one sample of a study of T cell responses to AZD1222 COVID-19 vaccine. The method was immunoSEQ multiplex PCR; TCRdb's version includes in-frame clones alone and lacks a portion of them. This table holds 200,000 or so clones, approximately 94% found once. This sample comprised peripheral blood, obtained 28 days after the second AZD1222 dose. Receptors originate from an adult who received the AZD1222 COVID-19 vaccine. Both conserved end residues are part of each CDR3. The order of the fields is clone size, V gene, D gene, J gene, CDR3 protein, CDR3 DNA. The D gene is left open where the match is weak. Clone size appears in some rows only: once, few, many, or a class for an expanded clone.

>NA|TRBV3-1/TRBV3-2|NA|TRBJ1-2
CASSQDRQKADYGYTF
TGTGCCAGCAGCCAAGATCGGCAGAAGGCAGACTATGGCTACACCTTC
>NA|TRBV21-1|NA|TRBJ2-1
CASKERGGLNEQFF
TGTGCCAGCAAGGAGCGGGGGGGCCTAAATGAGCAGTTCTTC
>NA|TRBV28|NA|TRBJ1-1
CASSLGQGGNTEAFF
TGTGCCAGCAGTTTAGGGCAGGGAGGGAACACTGAAGCTTTCTTT
>NA|TRBV9|NA|TRBJ2-7
CASSEGGQINYEQYF
TGTGCCAGCAGCGAGGGGGGACAGATAAACTACGAGCAGTACTTC
>NA|TRBV5-1|TRBD1|TRBJ1-1
CASSSGQGHTEAFF
TGCGCCAGCAGCTCGGGACAGGGGCACACTGAAGCTTTCTTT
>NA|TRBV3-1/TRBV3-2|NA|TRBJ1-3
CASRAQVSGNTIYF
TGTGCCAGCAGGGCTCAAGTCTCGGGAAACACCATATATTTT
>NA|TRBV4-1|TRBD1|TRBJ1-5
CASSQEGQGADQPQHF
TGCGCCAGCAGCCAAGAGGGGCAGGGGGCCGATCAGCCCCAGCATTTT
>NA|TRBV5-5|NA|TRBJ1-1
CASSLTMNTEAFF
TGTGCCAGCAGCTTGACCATGAACACTGAAGCTTTCTTT
>NA|TRBV28|NA|TRBJ1-6
CASISAGSYNSPLHF
TGTGCCAGCATCTCCGCGGGCTCCTATAATTCACCCCTCCACTTT
>NA|TRBV27|NA|TRBJ1-5
CASSMGLSNQPQHF
TGTGCCAGCAGTATGGGACTAAGCAATCAGCCCCAGCATTTT
>NA|TRBV6-6|NA|TRBJ1-1
CASRTPGGEVTEAFF
TGTGCCAGCAGAACCCCAGGAGGGGAAGTGACTGAAGCTTTCTTT
>NA|TRBV3-1/TRBV3-2|NA|TRBJ1-1
CASSQVSTTEAFF
TGTGCCAGCAGCCAAGTATCCACCACTGAAGCTTTCTTT
>NA|TRBV21-1|NA|TRBJ2-2
CASSNLASTGTDITGELFF
TGTGCCAGCAGCAACCTTGCGTCCACCGGGACAGATATCACCGGGGAGCTGTTTTTT
>NA|TRBV5-4|NA|TRBJ2-2
CASSPLGGLNTGELFF
TGTGCCAGCAGCCCTCTCGGGGGGCTGAACACCGGGGAGCTGTTTTTT
>NA|TRBV14|NA|TRBJ1-1
CASSQGRSMNTEAFF
TGTGCCAGCAGCCAAGGGCGGAGTATGAACACTGAAGCTTTCTTT
>NA|TRBV6-6|NA|TRBJ1-2
CASRPAGSNYGYTF
TGTGCCAGCAGACCTGCAGGGTCTAACTATGGCTACACCTTC
>NA|TRBV27|TRBD1|TRBJ1-1
CASSLLWVGEGANTEAFF
TGTGCCAGCAGTTTATTATGGGTCGGTGAGGGGGCGAACACTGAAGCTTTCTTT
>NA|TRBV5-1|TRBD2|TRBJ2-3
CASSLSSGAADTQYF
TGCGCCAGCAGCTTATCTAGCGGGGCGGCAGATACGCAGTATTTT
>NA|TRBV7-6|NA|TRBJ2-5
CASSLTWQPKDTQYF
TGTGCCAGCAGCCTTACCTGGCAGCCGAAGGATACCCAGTACTTC
>NA|TRBV6-5|TRBD2|TRBJ2-1
CASSRRGGWGNEQFF
TGTGCCAGCAGTCGACGGGGGGGATGGGGCAATGAGCAGTTCTTC
>NA|TRBV5-1|TRBD1|TRBJ2-3
CASSSGDSGTDTQYF
TGCGCCAGCAGCTCAGGGGACAGCGGCACAGATACGCAGTATTTT
>once|TRBV11-2|NA|TRBJ2-7
CASSLEGGFAYEQYF
TGTGCCAGCAGCTTAGAGGGCGGCTTCGCCTACGAGCAGTACTTC
>NA|TRBV11-2|NA|TRBJ2-2
CASSYNGYGELFF
TGTGCCAGCAGCTACAACGGGTACGGGGAGCTGTTTTTT
>NA|TRBV21-1|NA|TRBJ2-1
CASSTTDNEQFF
TGTGCCAGCAGCACAACGGACAATGAGCAGTTCTTC
>NA|TRBV7-3|NA|TRBJ2-5
CASSLSGYQETQYF
TGTGCCAGCAGCTTGTCAGGGTACCAAGAGACCCAGTACTTC
>once|TRBV28|NA|TRBJ2-1
CASSLSYNEQFF
TGTGCCAGCAGCCTTAGCTACAATGAGCAGTTCTTC
>NA|TRBV11-2|NA|TRBJ1-1
CASSRGNMNTEAFF
TGTGCCAGCAGCAGGGGCAACATGAACACTGAAGCTTTCTTT
>NA|TRBV2|NA|TRBJ1-1
CASSPDVDTEAFF
TGTGCCAGCAGTCCTGACGTGGACACTGAAGCTTTCTTT
>NA|TRBV9|TRBD2|TRBJ2-1
CASSGRTSGYEQFF
TGTGCCAGCAGCGGAAGGACTAGCGGTTATGAGCAGTTCTTC
>once|TRBV11-2|NA|TRBJ1-5
CASSPDSLSNQPQHF
TGTGCCAGCAGCCCGGACAGCCTTAGCAATCAGCCCCAGCATTTT
>few|TRBV9|NA|TRBJ1-1
CASSGTALLNTEAFF
TGTGCCAGCAGCGGGACAGCATTATTGAACACTGAAGCTTTCTTT
>NA|TRBV6-1|NA|TRBJ2-7
CASSEGGEPYEQYF
TGTGCCAGCAGTGAAGGAGGGGAGCCCTACGAGCAGTACTTC